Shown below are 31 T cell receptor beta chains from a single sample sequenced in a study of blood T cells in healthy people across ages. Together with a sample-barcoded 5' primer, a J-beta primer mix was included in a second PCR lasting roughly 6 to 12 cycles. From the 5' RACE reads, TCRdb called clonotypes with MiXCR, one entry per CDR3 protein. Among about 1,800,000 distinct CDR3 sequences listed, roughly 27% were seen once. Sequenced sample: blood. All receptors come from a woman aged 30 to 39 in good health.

CDR3 sequence: CSASSRTDTQYF. The CDR3 DNA sequence: TGCAGTGCTAGCTCCAGGACAGATACGCAGTATTTT. The gene calls are TRBV20-1 and TRBJ2-3; no reliable D call. V was trimmed by 3 bases and J by 3 bases, leaving 7 bases between them. This CDR3 region has 12 residues. Germline CDR1 reads DFQATT; CDR2 reads SNEGSKA (reference sequence).

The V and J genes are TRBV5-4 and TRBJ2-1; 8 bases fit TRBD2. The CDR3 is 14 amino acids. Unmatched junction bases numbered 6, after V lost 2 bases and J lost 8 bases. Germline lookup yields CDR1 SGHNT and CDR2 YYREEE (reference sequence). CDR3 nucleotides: TGTGCCAGCAGCTTTCGGGGGGGTGACGATGAGCAGTTCTTC. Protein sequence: CASSFRGGDDEQFF.

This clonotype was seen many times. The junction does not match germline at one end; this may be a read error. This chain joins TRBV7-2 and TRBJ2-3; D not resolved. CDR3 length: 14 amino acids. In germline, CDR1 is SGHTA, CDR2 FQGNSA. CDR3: CVSNPSFSTDTQYF. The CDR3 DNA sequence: TGTGTCAGCAACCCCTCCTTTAGCACAGATACGCAGTATTTT.

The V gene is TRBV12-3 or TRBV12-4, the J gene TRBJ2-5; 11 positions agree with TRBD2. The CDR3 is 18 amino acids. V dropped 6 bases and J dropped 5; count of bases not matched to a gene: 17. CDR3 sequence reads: CASSTAPFSGRAGETQYF. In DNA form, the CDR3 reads TGTGCCAGCAGCACTGCACCCTTTAGCGGGAGGGCCGGGGAGACCCAGTACTTC.

The CDR3 nucleotides are TGCGCCAGCAGCCAAGATTTGCGGGCTAGCCGATACACAGATACGCAGTATTTT. Translation: CASSQDLRASRYTDTQYF. J is TRBJ2-3 and V is TRBV4-3, with a possible D match to TRBD2 (5 bases). Trimming shortened V by 0 bases and J by 2 bases, and 18 bases separated the two germline ends. The CDR3 is made up of 18 amino acids. CDR1 is LGHNA and CDR2 is YSLEER in the germline V gene.

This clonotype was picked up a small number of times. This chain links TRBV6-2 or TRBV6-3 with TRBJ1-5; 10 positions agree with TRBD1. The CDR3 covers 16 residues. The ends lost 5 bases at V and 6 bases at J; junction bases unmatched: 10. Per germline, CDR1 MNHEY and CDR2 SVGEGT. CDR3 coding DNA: TGTGCCAGCAGTAACCCCGGGACAGGGGTGGTTCAGCCCCAGCATTTT. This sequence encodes CASSNPGTGVVQPQHF.

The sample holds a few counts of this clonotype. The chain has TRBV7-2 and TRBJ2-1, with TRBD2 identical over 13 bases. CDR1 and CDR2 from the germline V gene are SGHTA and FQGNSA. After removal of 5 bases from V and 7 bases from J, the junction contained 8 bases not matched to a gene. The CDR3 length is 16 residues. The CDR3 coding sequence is TGTGCCAGCAGCCGTCCGGGACTAGCGGGGTTAAATGAGCAGTTCTTC. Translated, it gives CASSRPGLAGLNEQFF.

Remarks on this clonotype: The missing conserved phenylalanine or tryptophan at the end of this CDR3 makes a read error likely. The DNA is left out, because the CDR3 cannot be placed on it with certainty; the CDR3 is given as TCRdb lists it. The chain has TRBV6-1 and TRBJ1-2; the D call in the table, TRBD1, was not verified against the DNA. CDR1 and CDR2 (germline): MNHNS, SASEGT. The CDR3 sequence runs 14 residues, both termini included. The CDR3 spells CAIRTEPANYGYTC.

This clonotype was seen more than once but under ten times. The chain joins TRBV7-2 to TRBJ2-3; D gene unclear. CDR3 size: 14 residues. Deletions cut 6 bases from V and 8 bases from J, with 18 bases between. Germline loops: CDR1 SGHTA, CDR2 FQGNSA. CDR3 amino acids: CASRVGLLKGTQYF. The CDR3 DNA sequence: TGTGCCAGCAGGGTTGGGCTTCTCAAGGGTACGCAGTATTTT.

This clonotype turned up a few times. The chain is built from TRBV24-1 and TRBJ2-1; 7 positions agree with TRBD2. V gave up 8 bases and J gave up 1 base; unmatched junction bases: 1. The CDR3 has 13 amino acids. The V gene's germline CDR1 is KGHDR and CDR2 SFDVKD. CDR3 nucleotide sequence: TGTGCCACCACGGGGGGATCCTACAATGAGCAGTTCTTC. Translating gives CATTGGSYNEQFF.

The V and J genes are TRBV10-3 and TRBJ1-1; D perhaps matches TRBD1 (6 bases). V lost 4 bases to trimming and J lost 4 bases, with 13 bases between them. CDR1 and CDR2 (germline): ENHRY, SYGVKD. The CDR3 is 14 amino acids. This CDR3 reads CAISGDKLATEAFF. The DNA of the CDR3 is TGTGCCATCAGTGGGGACAAACTGGCCACTGAAGCTTTCTTT.

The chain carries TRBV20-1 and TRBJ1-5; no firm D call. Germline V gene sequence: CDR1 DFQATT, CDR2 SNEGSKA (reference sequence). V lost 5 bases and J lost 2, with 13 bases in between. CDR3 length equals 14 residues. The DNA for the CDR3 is TGCAGTGCTCAAGAATTGGTGGGCAATCAGCCCCAGCATTTT. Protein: CSAQELVGNQPQHF.

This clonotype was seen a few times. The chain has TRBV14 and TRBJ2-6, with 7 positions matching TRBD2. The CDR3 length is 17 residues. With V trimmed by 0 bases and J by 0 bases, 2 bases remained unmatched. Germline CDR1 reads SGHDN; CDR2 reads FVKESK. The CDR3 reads CASSQEKRGSGANVLTF. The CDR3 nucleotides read TGTGCCAGCAGCCAAGAGAAGCGGGGCTCTGGGGCCAACGTCCTGACTTTC.

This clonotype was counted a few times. CDR3: CAISKEPIAGYEYF. The DNA for the CDR3 is TGTGCCATCAGTAAGGAGCCTATAGCGGGCTACGAGTACTTC. The chain links TRBV10-3 to TRBJ2-5, with TRBD2 identical over 7 bases. V trimming: 5 bases; J trimming: 12 bases; junction bases outside the gene matches: 15. The CDR3 sequence is 14 residues long. CDR1 is ENHRY and CDR2 is SYGVKD in the germline V gene.

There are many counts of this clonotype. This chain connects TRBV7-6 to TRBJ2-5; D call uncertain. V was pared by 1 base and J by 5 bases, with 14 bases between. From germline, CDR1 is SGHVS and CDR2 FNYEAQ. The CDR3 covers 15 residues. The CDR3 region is CASSLGEKLWETQYF. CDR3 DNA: TGTGCCAGCAGCTTAGGGGAAAAACTGTGGGAGACCCAGTACTTC.

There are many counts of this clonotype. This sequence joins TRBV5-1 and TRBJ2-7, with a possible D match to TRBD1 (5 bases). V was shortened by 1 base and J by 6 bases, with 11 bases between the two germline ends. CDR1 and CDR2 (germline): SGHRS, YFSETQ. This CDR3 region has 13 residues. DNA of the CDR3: TGCGCCAGCAGCTTGTCAACAGGCGTCGAGCAGTACTTC. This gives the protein CASSLSTGVEQYF.

The CDR3 region has the DNA TGCGCCAGCAGCTTTTCCGACAGCAGGGATCAGCCCCAGCATTTT. Encoded protein: CASSFSDSRDQPQHF. This chain joins TRBV5-1 and TRBJ1-5; tentatively, D is TRBD1 (5 bases). Germline assignment: CDR1 SGHRS and CDR2 YFSETQ. The ends were cut back, 2 bases at V and 5 bases at J, with 14 bases in the middle. This CDR3 has 15 amino acids.

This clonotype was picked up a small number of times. The CDR3 is CASSSRRPLAATGAHEQFF. DNA of the CDR3: TGTGCCAGCAGCTCCCGCAGACCACTAGCGGCTACCGGAGCGCATGAGCAGTTCTTC. V usage is TRBV7-2 and J usage is TRBJ2-1; TRBD2 matches 8 bases. Germline CDR1 reads SGHTA; CDR2 reads FQGNSA. Trimming removed 4 bases from V and 8 bases from J; junction bases left unmatched: 22. This CDR3 is built from 19 residues.

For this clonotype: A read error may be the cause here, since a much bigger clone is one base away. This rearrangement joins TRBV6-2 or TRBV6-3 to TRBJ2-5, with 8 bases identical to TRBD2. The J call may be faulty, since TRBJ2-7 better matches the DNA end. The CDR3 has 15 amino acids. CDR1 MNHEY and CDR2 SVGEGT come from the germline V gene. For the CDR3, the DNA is TGTGCCAGCAGTTATTCCGCGGGAGGATGCGACGAGCAGTACTTC. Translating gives CASSYSAGGCDEQYF.

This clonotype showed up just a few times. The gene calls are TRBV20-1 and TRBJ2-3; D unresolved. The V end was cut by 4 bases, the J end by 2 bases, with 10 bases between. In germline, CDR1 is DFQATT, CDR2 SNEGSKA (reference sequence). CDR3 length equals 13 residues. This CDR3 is CSAKDHSTDTQYF. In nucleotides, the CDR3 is TGCAGTGCTAAGGATCACTCCACAGATACGCAGTATTTT.

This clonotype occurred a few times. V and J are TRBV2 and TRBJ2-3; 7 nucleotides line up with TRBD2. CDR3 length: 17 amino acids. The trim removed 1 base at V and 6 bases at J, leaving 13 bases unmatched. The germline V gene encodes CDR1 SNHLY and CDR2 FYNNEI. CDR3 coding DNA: TGTGCCAGCAGTGAAGACCTTTTAGCGGGCCGCCGGGATACGCAGTATTTT. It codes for CASSEDLLAGRRDTQYF.

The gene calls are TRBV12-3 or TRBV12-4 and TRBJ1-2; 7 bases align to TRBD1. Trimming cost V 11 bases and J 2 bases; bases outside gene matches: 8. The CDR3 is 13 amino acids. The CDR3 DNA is TGTGCCTGCTCGGACAGGAACAACTATGGCTACACCTTC. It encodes CACSDRNNYGYTF.

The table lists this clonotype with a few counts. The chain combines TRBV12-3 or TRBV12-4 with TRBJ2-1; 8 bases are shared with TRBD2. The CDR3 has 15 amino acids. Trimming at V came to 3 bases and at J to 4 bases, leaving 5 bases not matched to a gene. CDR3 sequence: CASSFTTSAYNEQFF. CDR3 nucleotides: TGTGCCAGCAGTTTTACGACTAGCGCTTACAATGAGCAGTTCTTC.

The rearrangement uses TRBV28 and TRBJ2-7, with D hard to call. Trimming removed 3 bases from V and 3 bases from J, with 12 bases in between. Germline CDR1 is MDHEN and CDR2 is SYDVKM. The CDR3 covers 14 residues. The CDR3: CASSFWGSLYEQYF. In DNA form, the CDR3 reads TGTGCCAGCAGTTTCTGGGGATCTCTCTACGAGCAGTACTTC.

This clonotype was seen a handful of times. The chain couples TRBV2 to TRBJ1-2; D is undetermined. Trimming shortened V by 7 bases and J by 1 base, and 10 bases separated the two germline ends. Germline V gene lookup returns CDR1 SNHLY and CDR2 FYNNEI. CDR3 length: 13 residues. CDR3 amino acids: CASNPDRNYGYTF. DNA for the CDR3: TGTGCCAGCAATCCGGACCGTAACTATGGCTACACCTTC.

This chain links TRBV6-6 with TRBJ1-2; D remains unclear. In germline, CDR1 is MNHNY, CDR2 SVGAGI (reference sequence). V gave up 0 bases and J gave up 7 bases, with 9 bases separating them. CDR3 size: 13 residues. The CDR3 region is CASSYSGESGYTF. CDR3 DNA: TGTGCCAGCAGTTACTCTGGGGAAAGTGGCTACACCTTC.

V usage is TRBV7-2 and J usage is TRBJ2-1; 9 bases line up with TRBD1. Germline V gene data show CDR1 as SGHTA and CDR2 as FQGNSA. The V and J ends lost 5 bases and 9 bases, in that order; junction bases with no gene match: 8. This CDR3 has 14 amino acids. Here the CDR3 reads CASSLDTGGGEQFF. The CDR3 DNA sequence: TGTGCCAGCAGCCTAGATACAGGGGGCGGTGAGCAGTTCTTC.

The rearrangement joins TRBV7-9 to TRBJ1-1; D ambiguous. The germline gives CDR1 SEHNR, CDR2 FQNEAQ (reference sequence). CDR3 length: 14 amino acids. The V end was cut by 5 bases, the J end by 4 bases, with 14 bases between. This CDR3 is CASSRGYAGTEAFF. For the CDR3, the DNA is TGTGCCAGCAGCCGAGGATACGCGGGCACTGAAGCTTTCTTT.

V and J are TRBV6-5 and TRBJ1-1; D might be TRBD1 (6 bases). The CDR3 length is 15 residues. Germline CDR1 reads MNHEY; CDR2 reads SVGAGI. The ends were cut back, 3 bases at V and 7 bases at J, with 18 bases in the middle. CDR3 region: CASSYLGQSKLEAFF. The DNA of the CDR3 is TGTGCCAGCAGTTATCTCGGACAGTCGAAGCTTGAAGCTTTCTTT.

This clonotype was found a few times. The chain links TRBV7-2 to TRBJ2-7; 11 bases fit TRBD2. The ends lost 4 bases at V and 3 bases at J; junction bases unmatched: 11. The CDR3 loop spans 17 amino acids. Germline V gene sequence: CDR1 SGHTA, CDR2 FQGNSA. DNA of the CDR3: TGTGCCAGCAGCTCCACTAGCGGGAGCGCCTCCAGCTACGAGCAGTACTTC. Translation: CASSSTSGSASSYEQYF.

The CDR3 DNA is TGTGCCAGCAGCTCCCCTCTAGCGGGGGGAAACACAGATACGCAGTATTTT. Translating gives CASSSPLAGGNTDTQYF. This chain joins TRBV7-3 and TRBJ2-3, with 11 bases aligning to TRBD2. Germline-derived CDR1 and CDR2 are SGHTA and FQGTGA. The CDR3 runs to 17 residues. Losses at the gene ends were 4 bases for V and 2 bases for J; bases not matched to a gene: 8.